This T cell receptor (beta chain) emerged from a study of T-cell memory formation after mild COVID-19. Study results and limitations: Shrinking CD4+ clones resided mostly in CM and EM, and CD8+ ones in EMRA. Some clones that responded were present in memory (sampled pre-infection), which suggests cross-reactive memory joined.

Comment on this clonotype: What it binds is unknown.

The CDR3 extends over 14 amino acids. With 0 bases clipped from V and 6 bases from J, the junction kept 1 base outside the gene matches. Germline CDR1 and CDR2: LNHNV and YYDKDF (reference sequence). A 5'RACE reaction primed in the constant segment made cDNA libraries of TCR alpha and TCR beta, and these carried sample barcodes and UMIs. TCRdb recomputed calls from the 5' RACE reads with MiXCR, one row per CDR3 protein. The sample lists roughly 200,000 distinct CDR3 sequences; approximately 10% were seen once. The rearrangement joins TRBV15 to TRBJ2-3, with 9 bases lining up with TRBD2. Sequenced input: PBMCs or a T cell subset sorted from them (not recorded which). The sequence was collected from a man between 18 and 35 years old who had mild COVID-19 (a few samples of this study predate the infection). Cell type and time point are not known. The DNA for the CDR3 is TGTGCCACCAGCAGAGAGCGGGGGGGGGATACGCAGTATTTT. Translation: CATSRERGGDTQYF.